This T cell receptor (beta chain) was captured in a study of T cells after yellow fever vaccination. Overall study: SMART-Seq v4 Ultra Low Input handled preparation of low-cell-number fractions. Findings of the study overall: Within FACS-sorted repertoires, abundant clonotypes contaminating from the bulk population could be present. The study re-detected most primary-vaccination clones after the booster (96% CD4, 85% to 90% CD8).

To note about this clonotype: What it recognizes is unknown.

CDR3 length equals 16 residues. Trimming took 0 bases from V and 0 from J, leaving 9 bases between them. CDR1 and CDR2 (germline): SGHRS, YFSETQ. 5'RACE template switching produced TCR cDNA carrying a universal primer site and UMIs. TCRdb reprocessed the 5' RACE reads with MiXCR, giving one entry per CDR3 protein. Here the sample spans around 500,000 distinct CDR3 sequences, 21% being singletons. Sequencing was performed on PBMCs, taken about 21 days after the first yellow fever vaccination. This receptor was obtained from a man aged 18 to 29 who received the YFV17D yellow fever vaccine. V is TRBV5-1 and J is TRBJ2-2; no clear D gene. The chain's CDR3 is CASSLGDTPNTGELFF. The CDR3 region has the DNA TGCGCCAGCAGCTTGGGGGATACGCCGAACACCGGGGAGCTGTTTTTT.